This record covers a single T cell receptor (beta chain). The clone's antigen remains unknown. Base qualities are not provided; no much larger clone lies one nucleotide away. This record belongs to a study of blood T cell repertoires in COVID-19 (dated by TCRdb to about 2020). As for the study more broadly: Samples from collaborators originated in the United States, Italy and Spain and spanned both the acute and convalescent phases of COVID-19. A de-identified subject ID, COVID-19 status, age in years and sex were almost always included in the sample metadata. The samples were drawn from two sources: the first 160 participants of the ongoing ImmuneRACE study, and 1,000 to 1,500 subjects contributed by 6 global collaborators. Deeply sampled blood TCRbeta repertoires from subjects exposed to, actively infected with, or recovered from COVID-19 were included in the dataset. The prospective study material was composed of cDNA or gDNA derived from T cells, B-cell-depleted T cells, or PBMCs. Where available, HLA class I and class II types were taken from metadata supplied by the sample provider and were not determined by assay-based typing. The repertoires were released in a freely available public database intended as a resource for research on the immune response to SARS-CoV-2.

Looking up the germline V gene (reference sequence) yields CDR1 MNHEY and CDR2 SMNVEV. V is pared back by 2 bases and J by 1 base, with 12 bases lying between the germline termini. From its cysteine to its phenylalanine, the CDR3 spans 16 amino acids. Only the CDR3 portion is preserved as DNA: 48 bases, with reading frame beginning at the first base. The full study reports these points: How much clinical and demographic metadata was included differed by source and by participant, and the metadata was provided uncurated.

TCRbeta CDR3 regions were amplified from genomic DNA by means of the immunoSEQ Assay, a bias-controlled multiplex PCR. The original pipeline was this. The number of nucleated cells in each sample was estimated from the amplification of reference gene primers within the assay. Sequence reads were collapsed and filtered to measure the absolute abundance of every unique TCRbeta CDR3 rearrangement. For each sample, productive Simpson clonality was calculated by taking the square root of Simpson's diversity index across productive rearrangements. TCRdb took this table from immuneACCESS and kept in-frame rearrangements with V and J called. Such tables lack part of the clones; where checked against another copy, unresolved V genes explain under half of the gap, and the rest is unexplained. D and trimming come from the DNA, and the V and J calls and clone size come from that table. The sample data list about 150,000 clones, and approximately 82% of these were observed just once. The ten largest account for 10% to 15% of the sample.

A second Seattle source provided samples from volunteer blood donors who had recovered from COVID-19. Each collaborating institution followed its own protocols to collect whole blood in K2EDTA tubes. For TCRbeta analysis, collaborator samples were shipped as frozen whole blood, as isolated PBMCs, or as DNA extracted from either sample type. The specimen was peripheral blood. The chain is assembled from TRBV27 and TRBJ1-5; a tentative D match to TRBD1 spans 6 bases. The receptor was derived from a man aged 65-85 years who had recovered from COVID-19. The nucleotides are TGTGCCAGCAGTTTAAGGGGGGGGGCCAGCAATCAGCCCCAGCATTTT. It specifies CASSLRGGASNQPQHF.